The TCR beta chain under discussion was sequenced for a study of T cell changes during pregnancy in multiple sclerosis. Data came from immunoSEQ multiplex PCR; TCRdb stores just in-frame clones and leaves some out. The sample comprises about 30,000 clones, approximately 92% of which are singletons, and approximately 5.9% rests with the top ten. V was pared by 0 bases and J by 5 bases, with 16 bases between. The CDR3 totals 16 residues. Germline V gene sequence: CDR1 SGHVS, CDR2 FNYEAQ. The chain joins TRBV7-6 to TRBJ2-5; maybe TRBD1 (6 bases). This receptor was obtained from a female donor with multiple sclerosis, enrolled in a pregnancy study. The source material was CD8+ T cells from peripheral blood mononuclear cells, sampled before pregnancy. CDR3 protein: CASSLAFSGTRETQYF. The CDR3 DNA reads TGTGCCAGCAGCTTAGCTTTCTCCGGGACACGTGAGACCCAGTACTTC.